Listed below are T cell receptor beta chains from one sample, sequenced in a study of T cell responses to AZD1222 COVID-19 vaccine. TCRdb's copy holds only in-frame clones and misses some; the assay was immunoSEQ multiplex PCR. The table shows 100,000 or so clones, with 88% occurring only once. The input for sequencing was peripheral blood, taken on day 0 of AZD1222 vaccination. The receptors shown here come from an adult in good health. Each CDR3 is given with its conserved first and last residue. D genes are given only for firm matches. A clone size is listed for some rows: how often the clone was seen (once, few, many), or a class if it is expanded.

>TRBJ2-7|-|TRBV11-2|-
CASSTGYEQYF
TGTGCCAGCTCCACGGGCTACGAGCAGTACTTC
>TRBJ2-1|TRBD1|TRBV29-1|-
CSVEDLAGQDYNEQFF
TGCAGCGTTGAAGATTTGGCGGGACAGGATTACAATGAGCAGTTCTTC
>TRBJ1-4|-|TRBV12-2|-
CASPDSTGGDRHNEKLFF
TGTGCAAGTCCCGATAGTACGGGAGGGGACCGACATAATGAAAAACTGTTTTTT
>TRBJ2-5|TRBD2|TRBV9|once
CASSVASGRSAQETQYF
TGTGCCAGCAGCGTGGCTAGCGGGAGAAGCGCCCAAGAGACCCAGTACTTC
>TRBJ1-1|-|TRBV15|-
CATSLLSGHPAFF
TGTGCCACCAGCCTGCTATCAGGGCATCCAGCTTTCTTT
>TRBJ1-5|-|TRBV5-1|-
CASSPIANDRYSNQPQHF
TGCGCCAGCAGCCCCATCGCCAACGACAGGTATAGCAATCAGCCCCAGCATTTT
>TRBJ1-2|-|TRBV4-3|-
CASSQVAGANYGYTF
TGCGCCAGCAGCCAAGTGGCAGGGGCCAACTATGGCTACACCTTC
>TRBJ2-1|TRBD2|TRBV4-1|-
CASSQDPLAGVDNEQFF
TGCGCCAGCAGCCAAGACCCCCTAGCGGGAGTAGATAATGAGCAGTTCTTC
>TRBJ2-3|-|TRBV27|-
CASSKRTAYTDTQYF
TGTGCCAGCAGTAAAAGGACAGCTTACACAGATACGCAGTATTTT
>TRBJ1-1|-|TRBV29-1|-
CSVDRGLDTEAFF
TGCAGCGTTGATCGGGGGCTGGACACTGAAGCTTTCTTT
>TRBJ2-3|-|TRBV7-3|-
CASSSGSGTDTQYF
TGTGCCAGCAGCTCCGGGTCTGGCACAGATACGCAGTATTTT
>TRBJ2-3|TRBD1|TRBV2|-
CASSVARQGSTDTQYF
TGTGCCAGCAGTGTCGCCCGACAGGGTTCGACAGATACGCAGTATTTT
>TRBJ2-1|TRBD2|TRBV7-2|once
CASSSSLAGGWNEQFF
TGTGCCAGCAGCTCGTCACTAGCGGGAGGGTGGAATGAGCAGTTCTTC
>TRBJ1-1|-|TRBV5-1|-
CASSFGRGNTEAFF
TGCGCCAGCAGCTTTGGCCGGGGGAACACTGAAGCTTTCTTT
>TRBJ2-7|TRBD2|TRBV30|-
CAWGLGGGSEQYF
TGTGCCTGGGGGCTCGGGGGGGGGTCCGAGCAGTACTTC
>TRBJ2-5|TRBD2|TRBV7-9|-
CASSFRAGGPQETQYF
TGTGCCAGCAGCTTCCGAGCGGGAGGCCCCCAAGAGACCCAGTACTTC
>TRBJ2-3|-|TRBV7-9|once
CASSLHTDTQYF
TGTGCCAGCAGCTTGCACACAGATACGCAGTATTTT
>TRBJ2-3|-|TRBV3-1/TRBV3-2|-
CASSQDLNVHRVSTDTQYF
TGTGCCAGCAGCCAAGATTTGAACGTGCATAGGGTTAGCACAGATACGCAGTATTTT
>TRBJ1-3|-|TRBV3-1/TRBV3-2|-
CASSFTSSSGNTIYF
TGTGCCAGCAGCTTTACCTCAAGCTCTGGAAACACCATATATTTT
>TRBJ2-1|-|TRBV21-1|-
CASIKWGPGLAGEGGVNEQFF
TGTGCCAGCATAAAATGGGGGCCGGGACTAGCGGGAGAGGGAGGGGTCAATGAGCAGTTCTTC
>TRBJ1-4|TRBD1|TRBV2|-
CASSAGQGGEKLFF
TGTGCCAGCAGTGCGGGACAGGGTGGGGAAAAACTGTTTTTT
>TRBJ2-3|-|TRBV24-1|-
CATSDPVLSRGPTQYF
TGTGCCACCAGTGACCCAGTACTGTCCAGAGGTCCTACGCAGTATTTT
>TRBJ1-1|-|TRBV6-1|-
CASSEAPVGNTEAFF
TGTGCCAGCAGTGAAGCTCCGGTTGGGAACACTGAAGCTTTCTTT
>TRBJ2-7|TRBD2|TRBV4-1|-
CPRRRRSGRGPQSYEQYF
TGCCCCCGCCGCCGCCGTAGCGGGAGGGGGCCCCAGTCCTACGAGCAGTACTTC
>TRBJ2-4|TRBD1|TRBV11-3|-
CASSLEQGGSVAKNIQYF
TGTGCCAGCAGCTTAGAACAGGGGGGAAGTGTAGCCAAAAACATTCAGTACTTC
>TRBJ1-5|-|TRBV12-3/TRBV12-4|once
CASSAGLYQPQHF
TGTGCCAGCAGTGCCGGGCTCTATCAGCCCCAGCATTTT
>TRBJ2-6|-|TRBV3-1/TRBV3-2|-
CASSQMSSGANVLTF
TGTGCCAGCAGCCAAATGAGCTCTGGGGCCAACGTCCTGACTTTC
>TRBJ2-5|-|TRBV7-2|-
CASSLDWGQVETQYF
TGTGCCAGCAGCTTAGATTGGGGGCAGGTAGAGACCCAGTACTTC
>TRBJ2-5|-|TRBV20-1|-
CSARLGETQYF
TGCAGTGCTAGGCTCGGGGAGACCCAGTACTTC
>TRBJ1-1|TRBD1|TRBV30|-
CAWSLTGAYEAFF
TGTGCCTGGAGTCTCACAGGGGCTTATGAAGCTTTCTTT
>TRBJ2-5|-|TRBV4-1|-
CASGFAGIQETQYF
TGCGCCAGCGGCTTTGCGGGGATCCAAGAGACCCAGTACTTC
>TRBJ1-1|-|TRBV5-1|-
CASSPAWTRGGNTEAFF
TGCGCCAGCAGCCCTGCGTGGACACGGGGGGGGAACACTGAAGCTTTCTTT
>TRBJ2-3|TRBD1|TRBV28|few
CASRWTGGGTQYF
TGTGCCAGCAGGTGGACAGGTGGTGGTACGCAGTATTTT
>TRBJ2-7|-|TRBV27|few
CASSSSGQTYEQYF
-
>TRBJ2-1|TRBD2|TRBV5-4|-
CASSLGTSGDYNEQFF
TGTGCCAGCAGCTTGGGGACTAGCGGGGACTACAATGAGCAGTTCTTC
>TRBJ2-7|-|TRBV28|-
CASSEQGRDSRYEQYF
TGTGCCAGCAGCGAGCAGGGTCGGGATTCACGATACGAGCAGTACTTC
>TRBJ1-5|TRBD1|TRBV4-3|-
CASSQEAGTGHQPQHF
TGCGCCAGCAGCCAAGAGGCCGGGACAGGGCATCAGCCCCAGCATTTT